Presented here are 8 T cell receptor beta chains from one specimen sequenced in a study of control samples from healthy donors and cancer patients. The protocol was immunoSEQ multiplex PCR, while the TCRdb copy is restricted to in-frame clones and leaves out a portion. The data contain 100,000 to 150,000 clones, approximately 90% of them singletons. Sequenced sample: blood. All receptors derive from a man aged 18 to 30 in good health.

This sequence joins TRBV5-1 and TRBJ2-5, with D uncertain. The CDR3 is made up of 11 amino acids. CDR1 and CDR2 from the germline V gene are SGHRS and YFSETQ. V gave up 0 bases and J gave up 7 bases, with 4 bases separating them. CDR3 DNA: TGCGCCAGCAGCTTGGATGGGACCCAGTACTTC. Translation: CASSLDGTQYF.

The chain uses TRBV5-5 and TRBJ2-1, with TRBD2 matching 7 bases. The CDR3 contains 15 residues. The ends lost 1 base at V and 5 bases at J; junction bases unmatched: 6. From germline, CDR1 is SGHKS and CDR2 YYEKEE (reference sequence). CDR3 nucleotide sequence: TGTGCCAGCAGCTTGAGATTAGCGGGTAACAATGAGCAGTTCTTC. Translated: CASSLRLAGNNEQFF.

CDR3 nucleotide sequence: TGTGCCAGTAGGACCCCAGGCTCTGGGGCCAACGTCCTGACTTTC. It encodes CASRTPGSGANVLTF. The chain employs TRBV19 and TRBJ2-6, with no clear D. There are 15 residues in the CDR3. The germline V gene encodes CDR1 LNHDA and CDR2 SQIVND (reference sequence). V lost 6 bases and J lost 0, with 9 bases in between.

This clone was counted only a few times. The chain employs TRBV5-4 and TRBJ1-3; D gene uncertain. With 0 bases removed from V and 3 bases from J, the gap between germline ends came to 4 bases. This CDR3 region has 13 residues. CDR1 SGHNT and CDR2 YYREEE come from the germline V gene (reference sequence). The CDR3 spells CASSLEFGNTIYF. For the CDR3, the DNA is TGTGCCAGCAGCTTGGAGTTTGGAAACACCATATATTTT.

The V and J genes are TRBV7-9 and TRBJ2-1; maybe TRBD2 (5 bases). Germline CDR1 and CDR2: SEHNR and FQNEAQ (reference sequence). The CDR3 is 12 amino acids. The V end lost 2 bases, the J end lost 9 bases, and 8 bases lay between the germline ends. For the CDR3, the DNA is TGTGCCAGCAGCTTATGGGCGGGTGAGCAGTTCTTC. Translating it yields CASSLWAGEQFF.

The chain combines TRBV7-8 with TRBJ2-6; D is tentatively TRBD1 or TRBD2 (5 bases each). The V gene's germline CDR1 is SGHVS and CDR2 FQNEAQ. The CDR3 loop spans 13 amino acids. V was cut by 11 bases and J by 2 bases, with 10 bases left in between. The CDR3 region is CAGTAAGANVLTF. DNA of the CDR3: TGTGCCGGGACGGCTGCTGGGGCCAACGTCCTGACTTTC.

The count of this clone is one. The rearrangement uses TRBV2 and TRBJ2-1, with 14 bases aligning to TRBD2. V was pared by 8 bases and J by 9 bases, with 6 bases of the junction left unmatched. CDR1 SNHLY and CDR2 FYNNEI come from the germline V gene. The CDR3 has 14 residues. CDR3 DNA: TGTGCCAGCGGCGGGACTAGCGGGAGTAGTGAGCAGTTCTTC. Translated, it gives CASGGTSGSSEQFF.

The genes are TRBV14 and TRBJ2-3, with 12 bases aligning to TRBD2. The CDR3 extends over 18 amino acids. Germline V gene data show CDR1 as SGHDN and CDR2 as FVKESK. Trimming cost V 1 base and J 0 bases; bases outside gene matches: 5. CDR3 bases: TGTGCCAGCAGCCAAGTTGCTAGCGGGAGGGCTAGCACAGATACGCAGTATTTT. Amino acid sequence: CASSQVASGRASTDTQYF.